A single sample gave rise to the 2 T cell receptor beta chains below, sequenced in a study of T cells after yellow fever vaccination (dated 2019 in TCRdb). Library construction relied on 5' RACE. Instrument used: Illumina HiSeq 2500. The public reads were reanalyzed by TCRdb: fastp trimming at Q25, MiXCR alignment, in-frame beta chains only. Rows with one shared CDR3 protein collapse into an entry with the most common genes and DNA. The sample contains about 240,000 distinct CDR3 sequences, 6% to 7.5% of them found a single time. The top ten constitute approximately 0.84% of the sample. The sample's treatment or condition label, in plain terms: live attenuated yellow fever vaccine strain. The source was CD4+ T cells sorted from PBMCs, collected 15 days after the yellow fever booster vaccination. The receptors here all came from a man aged 25 to 45 who received the YFV17D yellow fever vaccine.

This clonotype showed up many times. The genes are TRBV6-1 and TRBJ2-3; TRBD1 is a possible D gene (6 bases). The CDR3 consists of 13 residues. Trimming took off 7 bases at V and 2 bases at J, with 10 bases between the two ends. Germline lookup yields CDR1 MNHNS and CDR2 SASEGT. The CDR3 reads CASNRDNTDTQYF. The CDR3 DNA is TGTGCCAGCAACCGGGACAACACAGATACGCAGTATTTT.

This clonotype has a count of ten or more. This sequence joins TRBV12-3 or TRBV12-4 and TRBJ1-1; 8 bases line up with TRBD1. This CDR3 is 13 amino acids long. The V and J ends lost 4 bases and 6 bases, in that order; junction bases with no gene match: 4. CDR3: CASSWTGMAEAFF. In DNA form, the CDR3 reads TGTGCCAGCAGTTGGACAGGGATGGCTGAAGCTTTCTTT.